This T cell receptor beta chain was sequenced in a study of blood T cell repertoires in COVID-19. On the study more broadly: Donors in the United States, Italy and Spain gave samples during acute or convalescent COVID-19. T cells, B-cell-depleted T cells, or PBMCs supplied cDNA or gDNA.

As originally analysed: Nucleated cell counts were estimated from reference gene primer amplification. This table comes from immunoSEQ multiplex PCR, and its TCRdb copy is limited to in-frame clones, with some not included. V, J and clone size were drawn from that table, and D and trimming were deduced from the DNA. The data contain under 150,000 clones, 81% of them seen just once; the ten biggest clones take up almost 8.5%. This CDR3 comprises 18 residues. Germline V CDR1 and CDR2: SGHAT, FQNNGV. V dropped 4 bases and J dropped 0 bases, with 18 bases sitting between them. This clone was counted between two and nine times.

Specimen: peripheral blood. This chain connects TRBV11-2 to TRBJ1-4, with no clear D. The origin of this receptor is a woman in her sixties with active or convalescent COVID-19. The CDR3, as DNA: TGTGCCAGCAGCTCCGCACCCTTTAACAGCCCAACTAATGAAAAACTGTTTTTT. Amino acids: CASSSAPFNSPTNEKLFF.